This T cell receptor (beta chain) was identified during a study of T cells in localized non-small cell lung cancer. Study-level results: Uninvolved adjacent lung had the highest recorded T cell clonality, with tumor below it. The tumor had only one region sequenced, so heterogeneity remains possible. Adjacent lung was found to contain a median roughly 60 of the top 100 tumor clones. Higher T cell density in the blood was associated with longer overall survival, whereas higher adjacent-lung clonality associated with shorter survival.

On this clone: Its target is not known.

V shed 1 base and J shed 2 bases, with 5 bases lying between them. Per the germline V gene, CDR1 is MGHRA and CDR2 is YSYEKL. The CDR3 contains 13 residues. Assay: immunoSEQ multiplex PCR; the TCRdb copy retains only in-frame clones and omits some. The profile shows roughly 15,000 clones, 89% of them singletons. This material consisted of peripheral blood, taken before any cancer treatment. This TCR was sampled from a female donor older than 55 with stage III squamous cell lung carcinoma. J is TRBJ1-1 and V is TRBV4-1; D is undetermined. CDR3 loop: CASSQGSNTEAFF. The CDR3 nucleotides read TGCGCCAGCAGCCAAGGCAGCAACACTGAAGCTTTCTTT.